This TCR beta chain was sequenced in a study of blood T cell repertoires in COVID-19. Overall study context: PBMCs, B-cell-depleted T cells, or T cells were the source of the cDNA or gDNA that made up the material.

Assay: immunoSEQ multiplex PCR; the TCRdb copy retains only in-frame clones and omits some. Seen here are some 100,000 clones, approximately 86% observed once, and the top ten hold under 13%. The TCR originated in a man aged 45-60 years with acute or convalescent COVID-19. Material for sequencing was peripheral blood.

CDR3 sequence: CASKGAKNIQYF. The CDR3, as DNA: TGTGCCAGCAAGGGGGCCAAAAACATTCAGTACTTC. V usage is TRBV5-6 and J usage is TRBJ2-4, with a tentative D call TRBD1 (5 bases). The CDR3 contains 12 residues. Germline assignment: CDR1 SGHDT and CDR2 YYEEEE. Trimming cost V 6 bases and J 1 base, with 5 bases left between them.